The T cell receptor beta chain under discussion was sequenced for a study of CD8+CD57+ T cells in acquired aplastic anemia. Germline-derived CDR1 and CDR2 are SEHNR and FQNEAQ (reference sequence). The CDR3 has 15 amino acids. Trimming cost V 4 bases and J 8 bases, with 20 bases left between them. Investigators profiled TCR beta VDJ and CDR3 from genomic DNA template. TCRdb fed the reads into MiXCR, producing one record per CDR3 protein. The sample shows 200,000 to 300,000 distinct CDR3 sequences, 82% of them seen only once. Patients chosen for sequencing had shown CD8+CD57+ cell expansion by flow cytometry. This clonotype appeared once.

Sequenced: sorted CD4+, CD8+, or CD8+CD57+ T cells (not recorded which) from PBMCs. V usage is TRBV7-9 and J usage is TRBJ2-5; D uncertain. This sequence originates from a human donor with aplastic anemia. CDR3 sequence (DNA): TGTGCCAGCAGCTCAGCAGGCACTTGGAGCACTACCCAGTACTTC. This sequence encodes CASSSAGTWSTTQYF.